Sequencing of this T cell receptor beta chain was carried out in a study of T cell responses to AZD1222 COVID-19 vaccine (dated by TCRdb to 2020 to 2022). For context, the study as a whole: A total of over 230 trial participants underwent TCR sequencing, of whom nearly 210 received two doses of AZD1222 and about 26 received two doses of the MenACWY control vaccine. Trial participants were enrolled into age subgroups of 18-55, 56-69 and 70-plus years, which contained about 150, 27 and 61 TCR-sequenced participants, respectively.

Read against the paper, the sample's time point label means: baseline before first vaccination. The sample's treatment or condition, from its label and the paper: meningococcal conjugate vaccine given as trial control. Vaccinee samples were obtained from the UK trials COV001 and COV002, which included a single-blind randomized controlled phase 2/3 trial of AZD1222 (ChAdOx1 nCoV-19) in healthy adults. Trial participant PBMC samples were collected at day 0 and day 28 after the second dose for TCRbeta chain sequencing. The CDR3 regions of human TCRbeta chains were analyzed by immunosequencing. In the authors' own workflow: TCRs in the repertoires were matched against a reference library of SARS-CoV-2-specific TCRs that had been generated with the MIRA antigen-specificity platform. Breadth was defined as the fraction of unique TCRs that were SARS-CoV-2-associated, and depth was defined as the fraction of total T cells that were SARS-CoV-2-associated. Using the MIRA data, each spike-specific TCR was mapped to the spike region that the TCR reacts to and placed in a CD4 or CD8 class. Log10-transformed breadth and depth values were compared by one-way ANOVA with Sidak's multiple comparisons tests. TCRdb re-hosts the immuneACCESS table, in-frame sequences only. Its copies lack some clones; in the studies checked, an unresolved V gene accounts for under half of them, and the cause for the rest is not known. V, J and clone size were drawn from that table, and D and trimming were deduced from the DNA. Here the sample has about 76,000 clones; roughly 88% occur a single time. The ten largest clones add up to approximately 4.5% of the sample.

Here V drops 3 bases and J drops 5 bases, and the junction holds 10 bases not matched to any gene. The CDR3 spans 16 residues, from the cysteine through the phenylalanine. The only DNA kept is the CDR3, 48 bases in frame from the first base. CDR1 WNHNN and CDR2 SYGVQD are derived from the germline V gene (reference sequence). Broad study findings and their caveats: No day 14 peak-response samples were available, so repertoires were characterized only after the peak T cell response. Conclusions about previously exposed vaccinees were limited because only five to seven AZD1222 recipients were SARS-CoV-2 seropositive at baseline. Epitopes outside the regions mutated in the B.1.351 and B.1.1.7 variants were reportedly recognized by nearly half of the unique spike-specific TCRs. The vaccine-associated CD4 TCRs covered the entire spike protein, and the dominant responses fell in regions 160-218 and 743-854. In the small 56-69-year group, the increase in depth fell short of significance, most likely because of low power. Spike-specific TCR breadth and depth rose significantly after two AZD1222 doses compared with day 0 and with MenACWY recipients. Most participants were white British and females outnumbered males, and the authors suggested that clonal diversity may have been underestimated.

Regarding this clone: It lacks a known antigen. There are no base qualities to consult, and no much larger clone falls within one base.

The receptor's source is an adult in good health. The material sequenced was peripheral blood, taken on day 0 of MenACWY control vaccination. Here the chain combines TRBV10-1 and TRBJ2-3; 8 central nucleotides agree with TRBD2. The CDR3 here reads CASSDSIAGSQDTQYF. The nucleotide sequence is TGCGCCAGCAGTGACTCGATAGCGGGGTCTCAAGATACGCAGTATTTT.